This T cell receptor (beta chain) was identified in a study of read filtering for tumor transcriptome and immune sequencing. Germline values: CDR1 SEHNR, CDR2 FQNEAQ (reference sequence). Trimming removed 3 bases from V and 5 bases from J; junction bases left unmatched: 6. The CDR3 is made up of 14 amino acids. The library was built from roughly 400 ng RNA with molecular barcoded adaptors for alpha/delta and beta/gamma chains. Via MiXCR, TCRdb re-called the reads, giving one row per CDR3 protein. This table holds tens of thousands of distinct CDR3 sequences, around a fifth found once. This clonotype was picked up many times.

The J gene is TRBJ2-5, the V gene TRBV7-9; TRBD1 matches 7 bases. The specimen was a population of CD138-negative cells sorted from bone marrow. This TCR was sampled from a donor aged 40 or older with multiple myeloma. In DNA form, the CDR3 reads TGTGCCAGCAGCTTGCTAGGGGGCCATGAGACCCAGTACTTC. It yields the protein CASSLLGGHETQYF.